Listed here is a single T cell receptor (beta chain). It was with 60 Vbeta and 13 Jbeta primers that the PCR ran. Assay used: immunoSEQ multiplex PCR; TCRdb lists only in-frame clones, some missing. Among 150,000 to 200,000 clones listed, about four fifths were seen once. This entry is derived from a study of cytomegalovirus exposure and HLA in healthy donors. There are 18 residues in the CDR3. With V trimmed by 3 bases and J by 5 bases, 12 bases remained unmatched. Germline V lookup: CDR1 MGHDK, CDR2 SYGVNS. The sequence was collected from a woman between 35 and 50 years old in good health and CMV-seronegative. Sequenced: PBMCs. The chain links TRBV25-1 to TRBJ2-5; 13 bases are a match to TRBD2. The CDR3 here is CASSEWKWTSGSGETQYF. As DNA, the CDR3 is TGTGCCAGCAGTGAGTGGAAATGGACTAGCGGGAGCGGGGAGACCCAGTACTTC.